This T cell receptor (beta chain) was retrieved from a study of blood T cell repertoires in COVID-19. Produced via immunoSEQ multiplex PCR; TCRdb's table is partial and in-frame only. The data show over 250,000 clones, with 85% to 90% seen just once and under 9.5% held by the top ten. Germline V CDR1 and CDR2: PRHDT, FYEKMQ (reference sequence). The CDR3 spans 15 residues. The V gene lost 4 bases and the J gene lost 0 bases, with 12 bases spanning the gap. This sequence originates from a middle-aged man who had recovered from COVID-19. The chain couples TRBV13 to TRBJ1-1, with D unclear. Input material: PBMCs or T cells enriched from blood (not recorded which). CDR3 nucleotide sequence: TGTGCCAGCAGCTCGTGGGCCGAAATGAACACTGAAGCTTTCTTT. This sequence encodes CASSSWAEMNTEAFF.